This T cell receptor beta chain was captured by sequencing in a study of T cell responses to AZD1222 COVID-19 vaccine. The study's findings and limits: After two AZD1222 doses, spike-specific TCR breadth and depth rose versus day 0. Just a handful of people given AZD1222 tested seropositive at baseline. Donors were mostly white British, more females; clonal diversity possibly underestimated. Repertoires were collected only later (after the peak T cell response had occurred).

V gave up 3 bases and J gave up 4 bases, with 19 bases separating them. Germline CDR1 reads SNHLY; CDR2 reads FYNNEI. The CDR3 covers 17 residues. The data were produced by immunoSEQ multiplex PCR, yet TCRdb's version contains in-frame clones alone and is incomplete. The table has 150,000 to 180,000 clones, under 95% seen once. About this clone: Its target is unknown.

This receptor was obtained from an adult in good health. This chain connects TRBV2 to TRBJ1-5, with D perhaps matching TRBD1 (5 bases). The starting material was peripheral blood, obtained on day 0 of AZD1222 vaccination. CDR3 DNA sequence: TGTGCCAGCAGTGATAGCGTCTGGGGGGTAGGGAATCAGCCCCAGCATTTT. Its protein product is CASSDSVWGVGNQPQHF.